This T cell receptor (beta chain) appears in the sequencing data of a study of CD8+ T cells in alopecia areata (dated 2018 in TCRdb). In terms of the full investigation: Treated patients were enrolled in an open-label pilot trial of oral tofacitinib, 5 to 10 mg twice daily, for moderate-to-severe alopecia areata. Tofacitinib was administered for 6 to 18 months, and 6 months of follow-up off drug were then conducted to assess delayed response and recurrence. High-throughput TCRbeta sequencing was used to examine T cell clonal expansion in alopecia areata in both the C3H/HeJ mouse model and human patients. In humans, TCRbeta sequencing was performed on scalp tissue and on sorted CD4+ and CD8+ peripheral blood T cells from healthy controls and from patients with patchy or totalis/universalis alopecia areata. Biopsies were taken from tofacitinib-treated patients at baseline and again at 4 and 24 weeks into treatment, and several of those patients also had a later scalp biopsy. Clonality in the scalp was compared among normal scalp (n=4), patchy alopecia areata scalp (n=8), and alopecia totalis/universalis scalp (n=8). RNA was extracted with the PAXgene miRNA kit for fixed scalp, the miRNeasy kit for PBMCs, and the RNeasy kit for mouse skin. TCRbeta CDR3 regions were amplified by immunoSEQ multiplex PCR using 35 Vbeta forward and 13 Jbeta reverse primers.

Overall study results and their limits: Scalp TCR repertoire analysis is complicated because resident alphabeta T cells in normal human skin are also sequenced, whereas mouse skin is dominated by gammadelta T cells. Compared with mice, TCR sequences shared between patients were less clear, possibly partly because of HLA diversity across the patient population. Higher clonality and more expanded CD8+ clones were observed in lesional scalp than in normal scalp, particularly in alopecia totalis/universalis, a finding suggestive of antigenic drive.

This clone has just one count. The clone's antigen remains unknown. No base qualities exist here, and no much larger clone lies one base off it. Taken with the paper, the label for time point translates to: baseline before oral tofacitinib. Peripheral blood and lesional scalp punch biopsies were obtained from patients with alopecia areata. PBMCs were isolated by density centrifugation and stained for CD3, CD4 and CD8, after which CD4+ and CD8+ T cells were sorted on a FACSAria. The receptor library was made with the immunoSEQ multiplex PCR assay. For TCR sequencing, RNA was extracted from every sample and reverse transcribed into cDNA to serve as template. First-strand cDNA was synthesized with SuperScript III using a 2:1 mix of oligo-dT and random hexamers. Amplification bias was assessed with a synthetic immune receptor repertoire, and residual bias was removed computationally. Per the source publication's procedure: After raw reads were preprocessed to remove errors, the CDR3 was defined following IMGT conventions as running from the conserved cysteine to phenylalanine. Clonality was calculated as 1 minus Shannon entropy normalized by log2 of the number of productive unique TCRs. Scalp TCRbeta sequences were cross-referenced with sorted blood CD4 and CD8 repertoires so that the CD4 or CD8 identity of scalp clones could be inferred. Not all clones reach the TCRdb copy of this immuneACCESS table, which keeps in-frame sequences only. Checked studies attribute under half of the gap to unresolved V genes and leave the rest unexplained. The D gene and trimming were derived from the DNA, and the V and J assignments and clone size from that table. The table for this sample lists more than 150,000 clones; around 50% of them were counted only once. The ten largest clones take up roughly 19% of the sample.

There are 16 amino acids in the CDR3, from cysteine to phenylalanine inclusive. The entry retains the CDR3 DNA only, 48 bases that are in frame from base 1. V lost 4 bases and J lost 5 bases; the stretch between them is 21 bases long. CDR1 and CDR2 were assigned from the germline V gene as SGDLS and YYNGEE. Recombination joined TRBV9 with TRBJ1-2; the best D guess is TRBD1, with 5 bases matching. This clonotype was obtained from a human donor with alopecia areata. The specimen was CD8+ T cells sorted from blood, collected at week 0. CDR3 region: CASSTDARDGGYGYTF. In nucleotides, the sequence is TGTGCCAGCAGCACCGACGCCCGGGACGGTGGGTATGGCTACACCTTC.